The sequence of this TCR beta chain was determined in a study of a mutant IDH1 vaccine in newly diagnosed glioma. Study as a whole: Patients, over weeks 1, 3, 5, 7, 11, 15, 19 and 23, received a total of eight vaccinations. The study started vaccination 4-6 weeks after radiotherapy alone, or with temozolomide cycles. Most patients had received both radiotherapy and temozolomide, the prior options being radiotherapy, temozolomide, or both. Study conclusions and caveats: Vaccination induced immune responses in approximately 93% of patients.

The time point denotes: week 23, last vaccination. The study gave 300 ug of mutant IDH1 20-mer peptide per vaccine dose, with topical imiquimod. Notes on this clone: Antigen specificity is unknown.

Repertoires were generated with immunoSEQ multiplex PCR, while TCRdb's copy carries only in-frame clones and drops some. The top ten hold about 1.4% of the sample, which has approximately 50,000 clones, 85% to 90% seen once. The sample in question was PBMCs, obtained from a glioma patient whose treatment included an IDH1 peptide vaccine. The source is a man aged 40-50 years with glioma.

The CDR3 DNA is TGTGCCAGCAGTTTCGGGGACAGACCTCCCACGCCCCAGCATTTT. Translating it yields CASSFGDRPPTPQHF. This sequence joins TRBV28 and TRBJ1-5; 7 nucleotides align to TRBD1. This CDR3 comprises 15 residues. In germline, CDR1 is MDHEN, CDR2 SYDVKM. V lost 3 bases and J lost 9; bases outside the gene matches: 11.